This entry describes one TCR beta chain. The target antigen is unknown. The germline V and J ends were trimmed by 0 bases and 1 base, with 13 bases remaining between them. The CDR3 is made up of 16 amino acids. Germline-derived CDR1 and CDR2 are SGHAT and FQNNGV. This sample stems from a study of cytomegalovirus exposure and HLA in healthy donors. Study-level points and caveats: According to a later analysis, TCR clusters from the first cohort tended to co-occur in the 90 to 150 validation repertoires.

The repertoire was sequenced with immunoSEQ multiplex PCR; TCRdb's copy has only in-frame clones and lacks some. Among some 290,000 clones, 88% were seen once, and the ten largest hold around 1%. Donors came from a validation cohort of over a hundred subjects, distinct from the first 666-subject cohort. This TCR came from a man younger than 40 in good health and CMV-seronegative. The chain uses TRBV11-2 and TRBJ2-7; TRBD2 might be the D (6 bases). The source material was PBMCs. The CDR3 DNA reads as TGTGCCAGCAGCTTAGACTCCGGCGGGGAATCCTACGAGCAGTACTTC. Translating gives CASSLDSGGESYEQYF.